These T cell receptor beta chains were read from a single sample in a study of blood T cell repertoires in COVID-19. Produced via immunoSEQ multiplex PCR; TCRdb's table is partial and in-frame only. The sample yields some 170,000 clones, about 90% seen once. Specimen: PBMCs or T cells enriched from blood (not recorded which). The receptor set was obtained from a human donor with acute COVID-19. The donor label of this sample is uncertain. The CDR3 runs from the conserved cysteine through the conserved F or W. A D gene is named only where the DNA matches it firmly. Size is stated for part of the rows, as once, few or many counts, or as a class when the clone is expanded.

clone size: NA
J gene: TRBJ1-5
D gene: TRBD1
V gene: TRBV5-4
CDR3 protein: CASSQGTGANQPQHF
CDR3 DNA: TGTGCCAGCAGCCAGGGGACAGGGGCCAATCAGCCCCAGCATTTT

clone size: once
J gene: TRBJ1-2
D gene: NA
V gene: TRBV27
CDR3 protein: CASSSHPPGGLGGYTF
CDR3 DNA: TGTGCCAGCAGTTCCCACCCCCCGGGTGGATTAGGTGGCTACACCTTC

clone size: NA
J gene: TRBJ1-3
D gene: TRBD1
V gene: TRBV5-1
CDR3 protein: CASSMTGVPGNTIYF
CDR3 DNA: TGCGCCAGCAGTATGACAGGGGTACCTGGAAACACCATATATTTT

clone size: NA
J gene: TRBJ1-1
D gene: TRBD1
V gene: TRBV7-9
CDR3 protein: CASSSNPGGLGTEAFF
CDR3 DNA: TGTGCCAGCAGCTCAAATCCAGGGGGATTAGGGACTGAAGCTTTCTTT

clone size: NA
J gene: TRBJ2-3
D gene: TRBD1
V gene: TRBV5-8
CDR3 protein: CASSAGTGGPDTQYF
CDR3 DNA: TGTGCCAGCAGCGCGGGGACAGGGGGCCCAGATACGCAGTATTTT

clone size: NA
J gene: TRBJ2-1
D gene: TRBD1
V gene: TRBV5-5
CDR3 protein: CASSLTGDGYNEQFF
CDR3 DNA: TGTGCCAGCAGCTTGACAGGGGACGGGTACAATGAGCAGTTCTTC

clone size: NA
J gene: TRBJ2-3
D gene: TRBD2
V gene: TRBV5-1
CDR3 protein: CASSTLAGGHTDTQYF
CDR3 DNA: TGCGCCAGCAGCACCCTAGCGGGGGGCCACACAGATACGCAGTATTTT

clone size: NA
J gene: TRBJ2-3
D gene: NA
V gene: TRBV4-1
CDR3 protein: CASSLQGGDTQYF
CDR3 DNA: TGCGCCAGCAGCCTACAGGGTGGAGATACGCAGTATTTT

clone size: NA
J gene: TRBJ1-1
D gene: TRBD1
V gene: TRBV10-3
CDR3 protein: CAITPGGNTEAFF
CDR3 DNA: TGTGCCATCACCCCAGGGGGCAACACTGAAGCTTTCTTT

clone size: NA
J gene: TRBJ2-3
D gene: TRBD2
V gene: TRBV10-3
CDR3 protein: CAISGGGSGGTDTQYF
CDR3 DNA: TGTGCCATCAGTGGGGGCGGTAGCGGGGGTACAGATACGCAGTATTTT

clone size: NA
J gene: TRBJ1-1
D gene: NA
V gene: TRBV19
CDR3 protein: CAAKQGNAEAFF
CDR3 DNA: TGTGCCGCGAAACAGGGAAACGCTGAAGCTTTCTTT

clone size: NA
J gene: TRBJ2-5
D gene: TRBD2
V gene: TRBV7-8
CDR3 protein: CASSWQRGGGETQYF
CDR3 DNA: TGTGCCAGCAGCTGGCAGCGGGGGGGAGGAGAGACCCAGTACTTC

clone size: NA
J gene: TRBJ2-5
D gene: TRBD1
V gene: TRBV12-3/TRBV12-4
CDR3 protein: CASTYRGRETQYF
CDR3 DNA: TGTGCCAGCACCTACAGGGGGCGGGAGACCCAGTACTTC

clone size: NA
J gene: TRBJ2-4
D gene: NA
V gene: TRBV4-1
CDR3 protein: CASSRLQGYIQYF
CDR3 DNA: TGCGCCAGCAGCCGTCTACAGGGATACATTCAGTACTTC

clone size: NA
J gene: TRBJ1-2
D gene: TRBD1
V gene: TRBV11-2
CDR3 protein: CASSFGTGGYGYTF
CDR3 DNA: TGTGCCAGCAGCTTCGGGACAGGGGGCTATGGCTACACCTTC

clone size: NA
J gene: TRBJ2-5
D gene: NA
V gene: TRBV7-9
CDR3 protein: CASSASGRETQYF
CDR3 DNA: TGTGCCAGCAGCGCCAGCGGGCGAGAGACCCAGTACTTC

clone size: NA
J gene: TRBJ2-5
D gene: NA
V gene: TRBV3-1/TRBV3-2
CDR3 protein: CASSPRDSKETQYF
CDR3 DNA: TGTGCCAGCAGCCCTCGGGACTCAAAAGAGACCCAGTACTTC

clone size: NA
J gene: TRBJ2-5
D gene: NA
V gene: TRBV5-1
CDR3 protein: CASSFVDIQETQYF
CDR3 DNA: TGCGCCAGCAGCTTCGTCGACATCCAAGAGACCCAGTACTTC

clone size: NA
J gene: TRBJ1-4
D gene: NA
V gene: TRBV18
CDR3 protein: CASSPNSGGVSEKLFF
CDR3 DNA: TGTGCCAGCTCACCAAACAGCGGAGGGGTGAGTGAAAAACTGTTTTTT

clone size: NA
J gene: TRBJ1-5
D gene: NA
V gene: TRBV4-1
CDR3 protein: CASSPPSGQPQHF
CDR3 DNA: TGCGCCAGCAGCCCCCCGAGCGGTCAGCCCCAGCATTTT

clone size: NA
J gene: TRBJ1-3
D gene: TRBD1
V gene: TRBV19
CDR3 protein: CASSPGQKGNTIYF
CDR3 DNA: TGTGCCAGTAGCCCGGGACAGAAAGGAAACACCATATATTTT

clone size: NA
J gene: TRBJ2-2
D gene: NA
V gene: TRBV21-1
CDR3 protein: CASSKGSCGDRRTGELFF
CDR3 DNA: TGTGCCAGCAGCAAAGGGTCGTGTGGGGACAGGCGTACCGGGGAGCTGTTTTTT

clone size: NA
J gene: TRBJ2-5
D gene: TRBD2
V gene: TRBV5-4
CDR3 protein: CASSGTSGAETQYF
CDR3 DNA: TGTGCCAGCAGCGGGACTAGCGGGGCAGAGACCCAGTACTTC

clone size: NA
J gene: TRBJ2-7
D gene: TRBD2
V gene: TRBV2
CDR3 protein: CASRTSGGHYEQYF
CDR3 DNA: TGTGCCAGCCGAACTAGCGGGGGACACTACGAGCAGTACTTC

clone size: NA
J gene: TRBJ2-7
D gene: TRBD1
V gene: TRBV7-8
CDR3 protein: CASRGFYGTESYEQYF
CDR3 DNA: TGTGCCAGCAGGGGGTTTTATGGGACAGAGTCCTACGAGCAGTACTTC

clone size: NA
J gene: TRBJ1-1
D gene: NA
V gene: TRBV7-9
CDR3 protein: CASSQDRNTEAFF
CDR3 DNA: TGTGCCAGCAGCCAGGACAGGAACACTGAAGCTTTCTTT

clone size: NA
J gene: TRBJ1-6
D gene: TRBD1
V gene: TRBV9
CDR3 protein: CASSIDPGQQGSPLHF
CDR3 DNA: TGTGCCAGCAGCATCGACCCGGGACAGCAAGGTTCACCCCTCCACTTT

clone size: NA
J gene: TRBJ2-1
D gene: TRBD1
V gene: TRBV4-3
CDR3 protein: CASSQPGQGIDEQFF
CDR3 DNA: TGCGCCAGCAGCCAACCGGGACAGGGGATCGATGAGCAGTTCTTC

clone size: few
J gene: TRBJ2-1
D gene: NA
V gene: TRBV3-1/TRBV3-2
CDR3 protein: CASSHRGYNEQFF
CDR3 DNA: TGTGCCAGCAGCCATAGGGGTTACAATGAGCAGTTCTTC

clone size: NA
J gene: TRBJ2-7
D gene: TRBD2
V gene: TRBV3-1/TRBV3-2
CDR3 protein: CASSQDPGGSPYEQYF
CDR3 DNA: TGTGCCAGCAGCCAAGATCCCGGGGGGTCCCCCTACGAGCAGTACTTC